This T cell receptor beta chain was retrieved from a study of T cell responses to AZD1222 COVID-19 vaccine. The wider study: Second-dose timings of about 4 or about 12 weeks were pooled. Whole-study findings and limits: Seropositive at baseline were only five or six AZD1222 recipients. Of spike-specific TCRs, nearly half reportedly target regions left unmutated in variants. Two AZD1222 doses significantly raised spike-specific TCR breadth and depth over controls.

The CDR3 totals 16 residues. The ends were cut back, 1 base at V and 0 bases at J, with 12 bases in the middle. Per germline, CDR1 SGHVS and CDR2 FNYEAQ. Method: immunoSEQ multiplex PCR; TCRdb's copy keeps in-frame clones and lacks some. The repertoire includes more than 110,000 clones, about 94% of them detected once, and roughly 5% sits in the top ten. For this clone: Its specificity is unknown.

The input for sequencing was peripheral blood, taken on day 0 of AZD1222 vaccination. The V gene is TRBV7-6, the J gene TRBJ1-1; D is undetermined. This TCR was sampled from an adult in good health. The CDR3 here is CASSLEGTAMNTEAFF. As DNA, the CDR3 is TGTGCCAGCAGCTTAGAGGGAACAGCGATGAACACTGAAGCTTTCTTT.